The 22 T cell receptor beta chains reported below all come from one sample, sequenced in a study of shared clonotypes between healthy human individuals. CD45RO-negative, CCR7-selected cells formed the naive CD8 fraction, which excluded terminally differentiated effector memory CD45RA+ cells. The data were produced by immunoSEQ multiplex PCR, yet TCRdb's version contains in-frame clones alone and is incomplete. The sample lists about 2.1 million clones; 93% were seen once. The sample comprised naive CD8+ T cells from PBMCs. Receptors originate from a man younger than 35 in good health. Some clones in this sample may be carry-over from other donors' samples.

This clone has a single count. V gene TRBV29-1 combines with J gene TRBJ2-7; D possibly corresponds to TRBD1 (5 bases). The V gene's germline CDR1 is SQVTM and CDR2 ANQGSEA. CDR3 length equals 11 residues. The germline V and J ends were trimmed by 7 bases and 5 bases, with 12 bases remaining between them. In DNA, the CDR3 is TGCAGCGCCTTGCAGGGAAACGAGCAGTACTTC. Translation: CSALQGNEQYF.

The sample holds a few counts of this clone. This chain's CDR3 is CASSQAGPTEAFF. DNA for the CDR3: TGCGCCAGCAGCCAGGCAGGGCCCACTGAAGCTTTCTTT. This sequence joins TRBV4-3 and TRBJ1-1, with D maybe TRBD1 (5 bases). CDR1 is LGHNA, CDR2 YSLEER, per germline. The germline V and J ends were trimmed by 3 bases and 4 bases, with 9 bases remaining between them. The CDR3 is made up of 13 amino acids.

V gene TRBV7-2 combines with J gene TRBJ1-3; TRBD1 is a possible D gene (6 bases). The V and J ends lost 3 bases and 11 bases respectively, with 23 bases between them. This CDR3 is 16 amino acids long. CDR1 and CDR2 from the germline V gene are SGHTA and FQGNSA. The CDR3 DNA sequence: TGTGCCAGCAGCTTCTCGACAGCGGGAAGGGGGGTCGCCATATATTTT. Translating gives CASSFSTAGRGVAIYF.

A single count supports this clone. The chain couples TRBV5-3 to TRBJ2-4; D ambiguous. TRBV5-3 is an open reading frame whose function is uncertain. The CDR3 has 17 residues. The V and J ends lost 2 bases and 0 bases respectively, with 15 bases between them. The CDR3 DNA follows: TGTGCCAGAAGCTTACTTCGGGCCCTGAGAGCCAAAAACATTCAGTACTTC. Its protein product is CARSLLRALRAKNIQYF.

CDR3 DNA: TGTGCCAGCAGCCGCGGACTAGATGGGGCCAACGTCCTGACTTTC. The encoded protein is CASSRGLDGANVLTF. The V and J genes are TRBV11-2 and TRBJ2-6, with 7 bases aligning to TRBD2. V gave up 5 bases and J gave up 3 bases; unmatched junction bases: 4. Looked up from germline, CDR1 is SGHAT and CDR2 is FQNNGV. CDR3 size: 15 residues.

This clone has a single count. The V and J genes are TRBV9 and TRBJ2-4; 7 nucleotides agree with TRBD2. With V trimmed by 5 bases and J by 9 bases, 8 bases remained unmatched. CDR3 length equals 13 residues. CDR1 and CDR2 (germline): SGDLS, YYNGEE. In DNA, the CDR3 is TGTGCCAGCAGTGTTCGGGACTACAGCATTCAGTACTTC. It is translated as CASSVRDYSIQYF.

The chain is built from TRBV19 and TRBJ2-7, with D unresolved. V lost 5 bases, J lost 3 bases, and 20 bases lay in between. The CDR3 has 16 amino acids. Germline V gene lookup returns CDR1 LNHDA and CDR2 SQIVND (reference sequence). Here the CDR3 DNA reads TGTGCCAGTAGTCCAAACTTACCGGGCCCCAACTACGAGCAGTACTTC. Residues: CASSPNLPGPNYEQYF.

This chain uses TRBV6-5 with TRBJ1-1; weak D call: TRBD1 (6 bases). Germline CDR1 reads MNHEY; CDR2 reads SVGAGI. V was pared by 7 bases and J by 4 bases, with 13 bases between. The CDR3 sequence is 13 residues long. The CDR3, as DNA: TGTGCCAGCACAGGGGAAGTGAGCACTGAAGCTTTCTTT. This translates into CASTGEVSTEAFF.

Here the CDR3 reads CASSVQVGLAGPSGEQFF. The CDR3 DNA sequence: TGCGCCAGCAGCGTACAGGTTGGGCTAGCGGGGCCATCGGGTGAGCAGTTCTTC. The chain is built from TRBV5-1 and TRBJ2-1; 9 bases fit TRBD2. The length of the CDR3 is 18 residues. Germline lookup yields CDR1 SGHRS and CDR2 YFSETQ. The V segment lost 4 bases and the J segment 9 bases; nucleotides outside the gene matches: 20.

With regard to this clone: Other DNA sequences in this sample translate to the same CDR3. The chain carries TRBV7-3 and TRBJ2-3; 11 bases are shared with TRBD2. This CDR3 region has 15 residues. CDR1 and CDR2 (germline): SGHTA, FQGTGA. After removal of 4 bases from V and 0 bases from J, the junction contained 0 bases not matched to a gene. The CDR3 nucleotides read TGTGCCAGCAGCTGGACTAGCGGGAGCACAGATACGCAGTATTTT. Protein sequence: CASSWTSGSTDTQYF. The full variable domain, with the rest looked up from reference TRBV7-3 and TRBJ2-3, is GAGVSQTPSNKVTEKGKYVELRCDPISGHTALYWYRQSLGQGPEFLIYFQGTGAADDSGLPNDRFFAVRPEGSVSTLKIQRTERGDSAVYLCASSWTSGSTDTQYFGPGTRLTVL.

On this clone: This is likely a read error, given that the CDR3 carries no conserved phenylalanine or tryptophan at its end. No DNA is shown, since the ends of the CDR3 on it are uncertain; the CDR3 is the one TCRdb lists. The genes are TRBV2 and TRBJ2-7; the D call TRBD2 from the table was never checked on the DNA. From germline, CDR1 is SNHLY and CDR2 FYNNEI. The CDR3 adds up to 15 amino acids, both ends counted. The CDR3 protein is CASRACLAASRAVLR.

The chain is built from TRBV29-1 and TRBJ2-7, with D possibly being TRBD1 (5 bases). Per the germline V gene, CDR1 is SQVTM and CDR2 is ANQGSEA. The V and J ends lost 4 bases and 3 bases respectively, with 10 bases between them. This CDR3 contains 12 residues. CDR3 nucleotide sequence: TGCAGCGTTGTGGACACGAGCTACGAGCAGTACTTC. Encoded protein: CSVVDTSYEQYF.

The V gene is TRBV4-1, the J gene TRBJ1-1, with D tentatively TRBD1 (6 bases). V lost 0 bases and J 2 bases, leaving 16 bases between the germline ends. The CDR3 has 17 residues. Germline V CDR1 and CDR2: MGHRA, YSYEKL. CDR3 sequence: CASSQDWGRRVNTEAFF. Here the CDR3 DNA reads TGCGCCAGCAGCCAAGACTGGGGGCGGAGGGTTAACACTGAAGCTTTCTTT.

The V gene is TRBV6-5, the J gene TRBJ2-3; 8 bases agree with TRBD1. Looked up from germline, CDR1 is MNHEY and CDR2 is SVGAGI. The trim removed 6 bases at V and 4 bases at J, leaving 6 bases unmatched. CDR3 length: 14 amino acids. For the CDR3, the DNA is TGTGCCAGCAGGGCCAGGGGGCGTGCAGATACGCAGTATTTT. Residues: CASRARGRADTQYF.

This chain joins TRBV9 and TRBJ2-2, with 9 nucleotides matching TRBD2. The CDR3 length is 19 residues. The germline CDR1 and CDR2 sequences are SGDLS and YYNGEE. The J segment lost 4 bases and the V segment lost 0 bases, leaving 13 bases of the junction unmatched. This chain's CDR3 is CASSVALAGSPNPTGELFF. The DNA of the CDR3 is TGTGCCAGCAGCGTAGCTCTAGCGGGATCTCCCAATCCCACCGGGGAGCTGTTTTTT.

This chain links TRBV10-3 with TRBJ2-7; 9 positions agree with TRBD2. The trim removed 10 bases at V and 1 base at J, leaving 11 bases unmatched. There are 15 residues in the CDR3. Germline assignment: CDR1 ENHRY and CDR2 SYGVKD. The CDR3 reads CATKLRLAGSYEQYF. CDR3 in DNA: TGTGCCACCAAGCTACGGCTAGCGGGGTCCTACGAGCAGTACTTC.

The DNA of the CDR3 is TGTGCCAGTAGCCCGTCGGTCGGCGGTTCCTACGAGCAGTACTTC. Its protein product is CASSPSVGGSYEQYF. The chain is built from TRBV19 and TRBJ2-7; D is unclear. The CDR3 spans 15 residues. Germline CDR1 is LNHDA and CDR2 is SQIVND (reference sequence). The V gene lost 6 bases and the J gene lost 1 base, with 16 bases spanning the gap.

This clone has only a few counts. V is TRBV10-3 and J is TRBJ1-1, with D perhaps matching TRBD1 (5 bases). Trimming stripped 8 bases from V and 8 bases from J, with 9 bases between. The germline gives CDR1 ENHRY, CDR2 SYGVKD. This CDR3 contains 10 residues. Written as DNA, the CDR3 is TGTGCCATCTTTGACAGAGAAGCTTTCTTT. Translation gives CAIFDREAFF.

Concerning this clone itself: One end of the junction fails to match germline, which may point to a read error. CDR3 nucleotides: TGTGCCAGCAGCGAAGCACCGACAGGGGGTAATGAAAAACTGTTTTTT. It codes for CASSEAPTGGNEKLFF. This rearrangement joins TRBV2 to TRBJ1-4; 9 nucleotides line up with TRBD1. From germline, CDR1 is SNHLY and CDR2 FYNNEI. The CDR3 sequence is 16 residues long.

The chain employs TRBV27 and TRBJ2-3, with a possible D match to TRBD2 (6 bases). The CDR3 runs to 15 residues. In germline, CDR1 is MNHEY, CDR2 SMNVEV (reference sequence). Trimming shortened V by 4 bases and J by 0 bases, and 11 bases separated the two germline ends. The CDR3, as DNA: TGTGCCAGCAGTTGGGGACTGACTAGCACAGATACGCAGTATTTT. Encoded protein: CASSWGLTSTDTQYF.

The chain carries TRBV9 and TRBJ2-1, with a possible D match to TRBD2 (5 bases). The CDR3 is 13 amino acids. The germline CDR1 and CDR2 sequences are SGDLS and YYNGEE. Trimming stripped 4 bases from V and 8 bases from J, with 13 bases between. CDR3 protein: CASSQAAGYEQFF. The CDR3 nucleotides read TGTGCCAGCAGCCAAGCCGCGGGCTATGAGCAGTTCTTC.

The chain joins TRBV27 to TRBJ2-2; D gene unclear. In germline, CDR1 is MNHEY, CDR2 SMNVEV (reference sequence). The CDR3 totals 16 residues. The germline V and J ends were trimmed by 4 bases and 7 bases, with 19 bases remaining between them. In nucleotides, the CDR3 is TGTGCCAGCAGTTCCCTAGGTGGGGTTAGGCACGGGGAGCTGTTTTTT. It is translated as CASSSLGGVRHGELFF.